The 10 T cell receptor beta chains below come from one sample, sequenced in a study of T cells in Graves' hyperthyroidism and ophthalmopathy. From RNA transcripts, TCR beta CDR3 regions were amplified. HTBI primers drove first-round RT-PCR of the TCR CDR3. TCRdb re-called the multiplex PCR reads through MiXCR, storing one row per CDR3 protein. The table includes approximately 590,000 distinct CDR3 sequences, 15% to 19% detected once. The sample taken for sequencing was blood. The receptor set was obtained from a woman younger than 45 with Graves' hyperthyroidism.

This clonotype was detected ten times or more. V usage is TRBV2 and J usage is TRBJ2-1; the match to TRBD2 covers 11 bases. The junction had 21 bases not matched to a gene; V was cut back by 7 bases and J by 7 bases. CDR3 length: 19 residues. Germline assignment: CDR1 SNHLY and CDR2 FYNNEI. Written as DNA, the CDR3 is TGTGCCAGCACTTCCATGGGACTAGCGGAACCTTCTCAGGGGAATGAGCAGTTCTTC. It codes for CASTSMGLAEPSQGNEQFF.

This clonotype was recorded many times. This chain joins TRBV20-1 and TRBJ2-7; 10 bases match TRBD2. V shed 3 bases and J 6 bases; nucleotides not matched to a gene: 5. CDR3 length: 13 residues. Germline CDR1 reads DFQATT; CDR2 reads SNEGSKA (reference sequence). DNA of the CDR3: TGCAGTGCTAGTTGGGTAGCGGGAGGCGAGCAGTACTTC. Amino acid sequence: CSASWVAGGEQYF.

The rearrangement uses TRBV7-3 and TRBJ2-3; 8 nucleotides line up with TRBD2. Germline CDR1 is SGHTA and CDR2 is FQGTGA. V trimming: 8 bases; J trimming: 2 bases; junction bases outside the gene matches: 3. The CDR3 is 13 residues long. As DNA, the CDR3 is TGTGCCAGCGGAGCGGGAGACACAGATACGCAGTATTTT. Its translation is CASGAGDTDTQYF.

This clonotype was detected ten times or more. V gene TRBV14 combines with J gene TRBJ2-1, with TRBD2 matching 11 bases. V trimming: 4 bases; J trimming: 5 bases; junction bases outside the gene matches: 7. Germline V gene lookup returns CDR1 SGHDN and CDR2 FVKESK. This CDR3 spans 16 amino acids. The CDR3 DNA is TGTGCCAGCAGCCCTGAACTAGCGGGAGTTCACAATGAGCAGTTCTTC. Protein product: CASSPELAGVHNEQFF.

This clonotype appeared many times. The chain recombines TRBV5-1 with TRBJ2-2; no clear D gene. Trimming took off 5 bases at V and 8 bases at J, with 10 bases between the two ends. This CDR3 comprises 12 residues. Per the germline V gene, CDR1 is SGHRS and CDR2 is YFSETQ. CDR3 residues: CASSKDGGELFF. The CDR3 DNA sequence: TGCGCCAGCAGTAAGGACGGGGGGGAGCTGTTTTTT.

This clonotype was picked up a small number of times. CDR3 coding DNA: TGCAGCGTTGAGGTGTTTGGGGTGTCCACTGAAGCTTTCTTT. Protein: CSVEVFGVSTEAFF. V gene TRBV29-1 combines with J gene TRBJ1-1; D is unresolved. The germline CDR1 and CDR2 sequences are SQVTM and ANQGSEA. This CDR3 region has 14 residues. The V end lost 3 bases, the J end lost 4 bases, and 15 bases lay between the germline ends.

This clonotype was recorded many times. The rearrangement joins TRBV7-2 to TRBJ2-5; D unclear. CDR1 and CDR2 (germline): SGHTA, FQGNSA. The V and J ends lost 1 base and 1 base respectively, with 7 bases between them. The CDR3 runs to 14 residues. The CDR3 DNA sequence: TGTGCCAGCAGCTTAGTTTCCGGCCAAGAGACCCAGTACTTC. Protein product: CASSLVSGQETQYF. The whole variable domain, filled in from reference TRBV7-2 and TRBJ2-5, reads GAGVSQSPSNKVTEKGKDVELRCDPISGHTALYWYRQSLGQGLEFLIYFQGNSAPDKSGLPSDRFSAERTGGSVSTLTIQRTQQEDSAVYLCASSLVSGQETQYFGPGTRLLVL.

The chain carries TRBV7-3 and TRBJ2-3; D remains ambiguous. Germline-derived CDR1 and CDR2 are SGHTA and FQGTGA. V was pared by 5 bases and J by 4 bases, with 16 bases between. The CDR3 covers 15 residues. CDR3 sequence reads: CASSQDLLDADTQYF. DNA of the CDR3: TGTGCCAGCAGCCAGGACCTTCTAGACGCAGATACGCAGTATTTT.

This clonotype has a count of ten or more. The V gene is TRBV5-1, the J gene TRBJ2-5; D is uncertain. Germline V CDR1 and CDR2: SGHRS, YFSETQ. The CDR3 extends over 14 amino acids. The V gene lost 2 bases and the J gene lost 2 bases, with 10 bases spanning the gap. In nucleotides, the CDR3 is TGCGCCAGCAGCTTCCAGGAGCTTCAAGAGACCCAGTACTTC. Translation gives CASSFQELQETQYF.

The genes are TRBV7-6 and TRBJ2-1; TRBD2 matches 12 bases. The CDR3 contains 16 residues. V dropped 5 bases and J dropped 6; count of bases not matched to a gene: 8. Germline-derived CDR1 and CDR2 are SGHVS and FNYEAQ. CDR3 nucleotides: TGTGCCAGCAGCGCAAGACTAGCGGGAGTTATCAATGAGCAGTTCTTC. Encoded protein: CASSARLAGVINEQFF.